These T cell receptor beta chains were read from a single sample in a study of naive and memory T cell subsets. Each CDR3 protein gets one entry after TCRdb re-called the UMI-ligation and nested PCR reads with MiXCR. The data contain 80,000 to 95,000 distinct CDR3 sequences, approximately 9.2% of them seen just once; the ten biggest clones take up around 1.3%. The material sequenced was naive CD8+ T cells from blood. Source of these receptors: a human donor in good health. CDR3s leave out the opening cysteine and the closing phenylalanine or tryptophan.

J gene | V gene | CDR3 protein
TRBJ1-2 | TRBV4-1 | ASSQSPGSVGGYT
TRBJ2-3 | TRBV2 | ASEGELTDTQY
TRBJ1-1 | TRBV6-5 | ASSFGQNTEAF
TRBJ2-3 | TRBV19 | ASNEAGVDTQY
TRBJ1-5 | TRBV20-1 | SARNQPQH
TRBJ2-7 | TRBV20-1 | SAFSGAPTISYEQY
TRBJ2-3 | TRBV6-5 | ASSLGTDEIDTQY
TRBJ2-7 | TRBV7-9 | ASSLVGALDEQY
TRBJ2-7 | TRBV5-1 | ASSAGQTYEQY
TRBJ2-7 | TRBV9 | ASNPGTSPYEQY
TRBJ2-3 | TRBV7-2 | ASSSPRTGPSTDTQY
TRBJ2-1 | TRBV28 | ASSFRQGWINEQF
TRBJ1-2 | TRBV29-1 | SVEGMAGGRGGYT
TRBJ1-5 | TRBV27 | ATGGYGNQPQH
TRBJ2-7 | TRBV2 | ASSDTRPVAGYEQY
TRBJ1-2 | TRBV29-1 | SVGERIENYGYT
TRBJ1-2 | TRBV28 | ASSPTARQGTGHYGYT
TRBJ2-7 | TRBV20-1 | SARRTGTETYEQY
TRBJ2-2 | TRBV28 | ASSPDRVDTGELF
TRBJ1-3 | TRBV29-1 | SVEDRTVSGNTIY
TRBJ2-7 | TRBV9 | ASGTSGYEQY
TRBJ1-2 | TRBV20-1 | SAFNGYT
TRBJ2-7 | TRBV5-6 | ASNHPSGTGGGEQY
TRBJ2-6 | TRBV18 | ASSRVRGTEDVSGANVLT
TRBJ1-5 | TRBV9 | ASSGNSNQPQH
TRBJ2-7 | TRBV28 | ASSLQGAGYEQY
TRBJ2-5 | TRBV3-1 | ASSQEAGEETQY
TRBJ2-5 | TRBV20-1 | SARRDRNYQETQY
TRBJ2-3 | TRBV20-1 | SARDSGSGTGPHTQY
TRBJ2-2 | TRBV15 | ATSREREGHTGELF
TRBJ2-7 | TRBV20-1 | SARGVETGTYEQY
TRBJ2-7 | TRBV29-1 | SVLSSGGTLLEQY
TRBJ2-5 | TRBV6-5 | ASSYRGGRGETQY
TRBJ2-6 | TRBV10-3 | AISGRDRVLLGANVLT
TRBJ1-1 | TRBV12-5 | ASGQGPGIPEAF
TRBJ2-1 | TRBV29-1 | SVVTVLVNEQF
TRBJ2-5 | TRBV9 | ASSVGQATGYQETQY
TRBJ1-4 | TRBV5-6 | ASSLEERSDEKLF
TRBJ1-1 | TRBV10-2 | ASSESRDTEAF
TRBJ2-2 | TRBV7-3 | ASSPDDRVNTGELF
TRBJ2-1 | TRBV24-1 | ATSDSGTELSYNEQF
TRBJ2-1 | TRBV14 | ASSPLRSGRGNEQF
TRBJ2-3 | TRBV12-5 | ASGLGLAGNTDTQY
TRBJ1-2 | TRBV7-9 | ASSLNPRVGYT
TRBJ2-7 | TRBV6-6 | ASSQQKRDGYYEQY
TRBJ2-7 | TRBV11-2 | ASTNGPYEQY
TRBJ2-7 | TRBV6-2/TRBV6-3 | ASTQVGGRLHYEQY
TRBJ2-1 | TRBV29-1 | SVERESYEQF